This T cell receptor beta chain appears in the sequencing data of a study of blood T cell repertoires in COVID-19. Across the study: Both acute and convalescent COVID-19 samples were obtained from the United States, Italy and Spain. The analysed material was cDNA or gDNA that came from T cells, B-cell-depleted T cells, or PBMCs.

Germline CDR1 is SEHNR and CDR2 is FQNEAQ (reference sequence). CDR3 size: 15 residues. Trimming left V 6 bases short and J 0 bases short, with 15 bases between. The authors' processing: Using reference gene primer amplification, nucleated cell counts were estimated. Only in-frame clones appear in the TCRdb table, and some are missing; sequencing was by immunoSEQ multiplex PCR. The DNA gave D and trimming, while V, J and clone size come from that table. The sample consists of around 200,000 clones, 87% of them appearing once. This TCR derives from a man between 40 and 49 years old with active or convalescent COVID-19. The chain uses TRBV7-9 and TRBJ2-7, with D maybe TRBD1 (5 bases). The specimen was peripheral blood. The CDR3 DNA sequence: TGTGCCAGCAGGCTAGGCTCGCAGGGCTCCTACGAGCAGTACTTC. As protein: CASRLGSQGSYEQYF.